What follows describes a single T cell receptor beta chain. Its antigen remains unknown. This CDR3 comprises 13 residues. V lost 5 bases and J lost 6, with 11 bases in between. Germline V CDR1 and CDR2: MDHEN, SYDVKM. The data belong to a study of cytomegalovirus exposure and HLA in healthy donors. Findings of the study overall: For most subjects, TCR beta sequences were reported to predict HLA-A and HLA-B alleles with accuracy.

With 60 Vbeta and 13 Jbeta primers, the PCR was carried out. Generated by immunoSEQ multiplex PCR, the TCRdb table keeps only in-frame clones and is missing some. Found here are 170,000 or so clones, under 90% of them singletons; the top ten hold about 7%. The material sequenced was PBMCs. The receptor was isolated from a man aged 25-45 years in good health and CMV-seropositive. The rearrangement uses TRBV28 and TRBJ1-5; D is unresolved. The CDR3 region has the DNA TGTGCCAGCAGTGTCTCTACAGTTCAGCCCCAGCATTTT. This translates into CASSVSTVQPQHF.